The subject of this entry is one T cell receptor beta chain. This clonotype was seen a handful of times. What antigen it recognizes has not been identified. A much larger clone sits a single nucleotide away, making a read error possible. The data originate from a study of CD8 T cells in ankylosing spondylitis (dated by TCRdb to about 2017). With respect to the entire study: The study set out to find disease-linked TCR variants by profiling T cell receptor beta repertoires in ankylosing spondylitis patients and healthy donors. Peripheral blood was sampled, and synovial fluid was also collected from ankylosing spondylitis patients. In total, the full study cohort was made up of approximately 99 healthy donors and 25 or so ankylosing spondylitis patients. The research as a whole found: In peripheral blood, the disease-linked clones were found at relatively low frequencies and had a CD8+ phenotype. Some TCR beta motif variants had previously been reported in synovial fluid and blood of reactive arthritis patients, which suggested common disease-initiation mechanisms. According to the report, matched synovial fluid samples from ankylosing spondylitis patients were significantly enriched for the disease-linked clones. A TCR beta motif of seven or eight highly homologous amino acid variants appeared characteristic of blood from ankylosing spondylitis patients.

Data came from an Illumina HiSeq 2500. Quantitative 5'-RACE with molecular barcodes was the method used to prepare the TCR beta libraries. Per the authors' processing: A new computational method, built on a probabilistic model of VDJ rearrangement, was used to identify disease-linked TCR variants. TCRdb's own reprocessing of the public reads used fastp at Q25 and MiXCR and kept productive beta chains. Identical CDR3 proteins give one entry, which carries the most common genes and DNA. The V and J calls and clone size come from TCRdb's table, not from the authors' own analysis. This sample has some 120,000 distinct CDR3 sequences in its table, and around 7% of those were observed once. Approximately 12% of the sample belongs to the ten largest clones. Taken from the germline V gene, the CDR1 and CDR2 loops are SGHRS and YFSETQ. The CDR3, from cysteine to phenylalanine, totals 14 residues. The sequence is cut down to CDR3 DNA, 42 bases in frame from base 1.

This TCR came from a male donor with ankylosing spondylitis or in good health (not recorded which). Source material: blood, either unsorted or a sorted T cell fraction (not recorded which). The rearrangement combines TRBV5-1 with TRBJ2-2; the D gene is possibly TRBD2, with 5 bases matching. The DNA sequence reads TGCTCCAGCAGCTTGAGGTCGGGGACCGGGGAGCTGTTTTTT. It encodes CSSSLRSGTGELFF.